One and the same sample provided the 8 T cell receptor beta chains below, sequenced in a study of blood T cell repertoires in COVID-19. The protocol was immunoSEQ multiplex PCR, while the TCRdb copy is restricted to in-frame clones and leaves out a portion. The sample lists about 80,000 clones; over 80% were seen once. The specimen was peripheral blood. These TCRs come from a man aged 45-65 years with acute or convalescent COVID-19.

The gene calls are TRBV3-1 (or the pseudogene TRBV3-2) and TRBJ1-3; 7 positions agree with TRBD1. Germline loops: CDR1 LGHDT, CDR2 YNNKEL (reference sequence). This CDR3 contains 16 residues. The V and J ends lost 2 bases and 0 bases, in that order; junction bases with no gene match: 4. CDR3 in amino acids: CASSQRQGPSGNTIYF. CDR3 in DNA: TGTGCCAGCAGCCAAAGACAGGGCCCCTCTGGAAACACCATATATTTT.

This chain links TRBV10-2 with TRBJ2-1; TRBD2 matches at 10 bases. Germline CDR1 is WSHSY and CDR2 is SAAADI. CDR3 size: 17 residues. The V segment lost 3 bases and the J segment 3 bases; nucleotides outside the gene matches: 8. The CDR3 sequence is CASSDLTGTSDYNEQFF. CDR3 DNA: TGCGCCAGCAGTGATCTTACCGGGACTAGCGACTACAATGAGCAGTTCTTC.

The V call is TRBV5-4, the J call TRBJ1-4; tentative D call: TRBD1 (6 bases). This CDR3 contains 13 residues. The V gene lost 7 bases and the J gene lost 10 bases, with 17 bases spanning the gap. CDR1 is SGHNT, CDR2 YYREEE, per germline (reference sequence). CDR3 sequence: CASRRREGGKLFF. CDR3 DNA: TGTGCCAGCCGGCGGAGGGAGGGGGGAAAACTGTTTTTT.

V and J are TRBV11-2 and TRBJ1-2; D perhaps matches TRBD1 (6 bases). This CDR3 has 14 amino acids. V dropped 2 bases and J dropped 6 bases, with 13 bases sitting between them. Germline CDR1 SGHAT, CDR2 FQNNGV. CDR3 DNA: TGTGCCAGCAGCTTAAGGGGGAGTAGCGATGGCTACACCTTC. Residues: CASSLRGSSDGYTF. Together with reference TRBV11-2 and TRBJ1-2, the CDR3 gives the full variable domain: EAGVAQSPRYKIIEKRQSVAFWCNPISGHATLYWYQQILGQGPKLLIQFQNNGVVDDSQLPKDRFSAERLKGVDSTLKIQPAKLEDSAVYLCASSLRGSSDGYTFGSGTRLTVV.

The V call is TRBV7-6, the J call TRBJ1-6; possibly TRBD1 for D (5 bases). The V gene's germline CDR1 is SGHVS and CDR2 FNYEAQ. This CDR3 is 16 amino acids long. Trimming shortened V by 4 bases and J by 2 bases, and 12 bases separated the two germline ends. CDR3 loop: CASSYLGAAYNSPLHF. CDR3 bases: TGTGCCAGCAGCTACCTTGGGGCGGCCTATAATTCACCCCTCCACTTT.

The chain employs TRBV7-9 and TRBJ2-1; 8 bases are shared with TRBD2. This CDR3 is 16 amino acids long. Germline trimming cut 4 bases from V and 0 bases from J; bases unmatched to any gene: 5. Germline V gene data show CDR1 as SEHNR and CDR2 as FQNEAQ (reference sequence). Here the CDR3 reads CASSSELADSYNEQFF. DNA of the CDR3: TGTGCCAGCAGCTCCGAACTAGCGGACTCCTACAATGAGCAGTTCTTC.

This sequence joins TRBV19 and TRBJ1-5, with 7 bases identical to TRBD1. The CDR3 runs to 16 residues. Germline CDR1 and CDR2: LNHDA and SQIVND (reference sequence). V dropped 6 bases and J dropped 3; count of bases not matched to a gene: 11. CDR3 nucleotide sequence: TGTGCCAGTAGCTATACTTTAGGGACAGACAATCAGCCCCAGCATTTT. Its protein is CASSYTLGTDNQPQHF.

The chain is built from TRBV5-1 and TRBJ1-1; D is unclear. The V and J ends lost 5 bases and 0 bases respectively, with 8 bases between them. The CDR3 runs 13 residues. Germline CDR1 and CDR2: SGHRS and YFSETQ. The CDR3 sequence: CASSGDMNTEAFF. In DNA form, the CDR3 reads TGCGCCAGCAGTGGTGACATGAACACTGAAGCTTTCTTT.